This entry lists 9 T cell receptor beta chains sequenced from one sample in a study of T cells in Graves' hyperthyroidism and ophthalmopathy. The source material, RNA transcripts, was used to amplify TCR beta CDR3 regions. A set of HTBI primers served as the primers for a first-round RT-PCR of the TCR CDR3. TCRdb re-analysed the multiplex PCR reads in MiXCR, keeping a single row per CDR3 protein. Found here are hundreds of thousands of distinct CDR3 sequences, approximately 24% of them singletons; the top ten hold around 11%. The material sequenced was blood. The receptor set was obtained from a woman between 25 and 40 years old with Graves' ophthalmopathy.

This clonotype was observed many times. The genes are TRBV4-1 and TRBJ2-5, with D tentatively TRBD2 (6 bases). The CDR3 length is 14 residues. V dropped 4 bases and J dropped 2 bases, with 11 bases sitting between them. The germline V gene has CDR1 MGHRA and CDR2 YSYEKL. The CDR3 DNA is TGCGCCAGCAGCCGGCCGACTAGGCAAGAGACCCAGTACTTC. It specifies CASSRPTRQETQYF.

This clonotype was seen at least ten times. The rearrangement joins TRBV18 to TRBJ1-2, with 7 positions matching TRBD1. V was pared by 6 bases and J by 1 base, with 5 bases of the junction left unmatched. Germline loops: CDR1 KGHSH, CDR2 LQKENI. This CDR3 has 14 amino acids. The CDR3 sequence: CASSSPGGNYGYTF. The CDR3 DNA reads TGTGCCAGCTCGTCCCCAGGGGGTAACTATGGCTACACCTTC.

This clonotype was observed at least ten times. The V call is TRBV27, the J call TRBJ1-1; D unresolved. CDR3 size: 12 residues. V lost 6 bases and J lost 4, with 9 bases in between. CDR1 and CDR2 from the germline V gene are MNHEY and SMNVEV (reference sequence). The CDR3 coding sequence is TGTGCCAGCAGGGGAGGCAGCACTGAAGCTTTCTTT. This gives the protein CASRGGSTEAFF.

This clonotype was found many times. The chain's CDR3 is CASSFKLRTGDGYTF. The CDR3, as DNA: TGTGCCAGCAGCTTCAAACTACGGACAGGGGATGGCTACACCTTC. This chain links TRBV13 with TRBJ1-2; 9 bases align to TRBD1. The CDR3 has 15 residues. The J segment lost 6 bases and the V segment lost 3 bases, leaving 8 bases of the junction unmatched. CDR1 is PRHDT and CDR2 is FYEKMQ in the germline V gene (reference sequence). Filled out from reference TRBV13 and TRBJ1-2, the complete variable domain reads AAGVIQSPRHLIKEKRETATLKCYPIPRHDTVYWYQQGPGQDPQFLISFYEKMQSDKGSIPDRFSAQQFSDYHSELNMSSLELGDSALYFCASSFKLRTGDGYTFGSGTRLTVV.

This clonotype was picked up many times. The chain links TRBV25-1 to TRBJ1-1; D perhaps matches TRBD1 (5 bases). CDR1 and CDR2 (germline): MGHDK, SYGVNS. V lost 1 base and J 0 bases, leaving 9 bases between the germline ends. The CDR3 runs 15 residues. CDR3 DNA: TGTGCCAGCAGTGAATTTAGGGGTTTGAACACTGAAGCTTTCTTT. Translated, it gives CASSEFRGLNTEAFF.

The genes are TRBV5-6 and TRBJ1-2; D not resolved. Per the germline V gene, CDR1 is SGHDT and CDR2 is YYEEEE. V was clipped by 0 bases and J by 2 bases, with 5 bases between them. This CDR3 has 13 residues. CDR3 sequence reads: CASSLAYNYGYTF. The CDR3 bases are TGTGCCAGCAGCTTGGCCTACAACTATGGCTACACCTTC.

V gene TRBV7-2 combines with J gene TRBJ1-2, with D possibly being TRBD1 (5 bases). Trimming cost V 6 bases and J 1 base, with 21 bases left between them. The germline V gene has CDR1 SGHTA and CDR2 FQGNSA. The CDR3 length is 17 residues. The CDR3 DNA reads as TGTGCCAGCAGTAGCGGGGCAGGGCTAGCGCTTAACTATGGCTACACCTTC. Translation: CASSSGAGLALNYGYTF.

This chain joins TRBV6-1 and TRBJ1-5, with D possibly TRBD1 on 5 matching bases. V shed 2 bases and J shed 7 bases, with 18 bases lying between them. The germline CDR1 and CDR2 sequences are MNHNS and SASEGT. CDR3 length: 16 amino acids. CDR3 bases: TGTGCCAGCAGTGAAAGGCAGGGCGGGGTTAAACAGCCCCAGCATTTT. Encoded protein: CASSERQGGVKQPQHF.

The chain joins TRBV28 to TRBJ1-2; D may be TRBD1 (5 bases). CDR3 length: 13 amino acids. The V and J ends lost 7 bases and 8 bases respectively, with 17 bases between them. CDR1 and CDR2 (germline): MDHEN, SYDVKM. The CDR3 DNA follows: TGTGCCAGCACCGACAAGACAGTCCGGGGCTACACCTTC. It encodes CASTDKTVRGYTF.